Listed below are T cell receptor beta chains from one sample, sequenced in a study of T cell changes during pregnancy in multiple sclerosis. The protocol was immunoSEQ multiplex PCR, while the TCRdb copy is restricted to in-frame clones and leaves out a portion. The sample lists tens of thousands of clones, 80% to 95% seen once, with about 2% in the top ten. Sequenced here: peripheral blood, sampled in the second trimester of pregnancy. These receptors originate from a female donor in good health, enrolled as a control in a pregnancy study. CDR3s include the opening cysteine and the closing phenylalanine or tryptophan. D genes are given only for firm matches. The size of a clone is reported for some rows only, either as once, few or many, or as a class for expanded clones.

V gene	clone size	D gene	J gene	CDR3 DNA	CDR3 protein
TRBV6-5	.	.	TRBJ1-1	TGTGCCAGCAGTCCGACAGGGAACACTGAAGCTTTCTTT	CASSPTGNTEAFF
TRBV6-6	.	TRBD1	TRBJ2-3	TGTGCCAGCAGTCCCATCAGGGGGATCAGCACAGATACGCAGTATTTT	CASSPIRGISTDTQYF
TRBV5-6	once	TRBD1	TRBJ2-7	TGTGCCAGCGGCCTGACAGGGTTGACCTACGAGCAGTACTTC	CASGLTGLTYEQYF
TRBV2	.	TRBD1	TRBJ1-5	TGTGCCAGCAGGGACAGGGTCAGCAATCAGCCCCAGCATTTT	CASRDRVSNQPQHF
TRBV11-2	.	TRBD2	TRBJ2-7	TGTGCCAGTAAGAGCGGGGGCCATTTAGAGCAGTACTTC	CASKSGGHLEQYF
TRBV20-1	.	TRBD1	TRBJ1-2	TGCAGTGCTAGGACAGGGTATGGCTACACCTTC	CSARTGYGYTF
TRBV5-6	.	.	TRBJ1-1	TGTGCCAGCAGCTTGCAGATGAACACTGAAGCTTTCTTT	CASSLQMNTEAFF
TRBV5-1	.	TRBD2	TRBJ2-7	TGCGCCAGCAGCTTGGCCTCAACTAGCGGGGTCTACGAGCAGTACTTC	CASSLASTSGVYEQYF
TRBV10-2	.	.	TRBJ1-1	TGCGCCAGCAGTTATTCAGAGGTGGGCACTGAAGCTTTCTTT	CASSYSEVGTEAFF
TRBV19	.	TRBD1	TRBJ1-2	TGTGCCAGTAGTCCAGGACAGGGGTTCATCGGCTATGGCTACACCTTC	CASSPGQGFIGYGYTF
TRBV5-4	.	TRBD1	TRBJ1-3	TGTGCCAGCAGCTTCACAGGGGTCGGAAACACCATATATTTT	CASSFTGVGNTIYF
TRBV19	.	.	TRBJ1-6	TGTGCCACCTGTAGCTCCTATAATTCACCCCTCCACTTT	CATCSSYNSPLHF
TRBV6-6	.	.	TRBJ2-5	TGTGCCAGCATCCCTGGGCCCCAAGAGACCCAGTACTTC	CASIPGPQETQYF
TRBV18	.	TRBD2	TRBJ2-3	TGTGCCAGCTCACCCGGGACTACCCCAGATACGCAGTATTTT	CASSPGTTPDTQYF
TRBV4-2	.	TRBD1	TRBJ2-7	TGTGCCAGCAGCCAAGATGGTACAGGGGCCCCCGAGCAGTACTTC	CASSQDGTGAPEQYF
TRBV9	once	.	TRBJ1-5	TGTGCCAGCAGCGTAGACTCTAAGAGTGGGGGGGTCAACTTTCACAGCAATCAGCCCCAGCATTTT	CASSVDSKSGGVNFHSNQPQHF
TRBV9	.	.	TRBJ1-2	TGTGCCAGCAGCGTAGGGGGGCGGACCTATGGCTACACCTTC	CASSVGGRTYGYTF
TRBV7-9	.	TRBD1	TRBJ2-7	TGTGCCAGCAGCCCCGACAGGGTAAACCACGAGCAGTACTTC	CASSPDRVNHEQYF
TRBV29-1	.	.	TRBJ1-2	TGCAGCGCCCGTGGGGAGCGGGGCTATGGCTACACCTTC	CSARGERGYGYTF
TRBV11-2	.	TRBD2	TRBJ2-1	TGTGCCAGCAGCCTCAAACCTAGCGGCCCTGTCTCCTACAATGAGCAGTTCTTC	CASSLKPSGPVSYNEQFF
TRBV2	.	TRBD1	TRBJ1-1	TGTGCCAGCAGTTCCGGGACAGGGCCCTCCGTTTTGGCTTTCTTT	CASSSGTGPSVLAFF
TRBV19	.	TRBD2	TRBJ2-1	TGTGCCAGTGGGCTTTGGGGAGCGGGGAACACGTACAATGAGCAGTTCTTC	CASGLWGAGNTYNEQFF
TRBV29-1	few	TRBD1	TRBJ1-1	TGCAGCGTGGCAGCTACAGGGGGCAGGAGCACTGAAGCTTTCTTT	CSVAATGGRSTEAFF
TRBV11-3	.	TRBD2	TRBJ2-3	TGTGCCAGCAGTCGCGGGACTAGCGGGACAGATACGCAGTATTTT	CASSRGTSGTDTQYF
TRBV6-1	.	TRBD1	TRBJ2-2	TGTGCCAGCCCATCCGGGACAGGGATCACCGGGGAGCTGTTTTTT	CASPSGTGITGELFF
TRBV6-5	.	.	TRBJ1-1	TGTGCCACCGGAGCCGGCAACACTGAAGCTTTCTTT	CATGAGNTEAFF
TRBV19	.	.	TRBJ1-1	TGTGCCAGTAGTATAGGGGCGAATGAAGCTTTCTTT	CASSIGANEAFF
TRBV5-4	.	.	TRBJ2-7	TGTGCCAGCAGCCCCACTAACCCCATAGCCTACGAGCAGTACTTC	CASSPTNPIAYEQYF
TRBV10-3	.	.	TRBJ2-7	TGTGCCATCAGGAACTTGTACGAGCAGTACTTC	CAIRNLYEQYF
TRBV7-8	.	TRBD2	TRBJ2-7	TGTGCCAGCAGCCAAACTAGCGCCGGGGGGTACGAGCAGTACTTC	CASSQTSAGGYEQYF
TRBV9	.	.	TRBJ1-2	TGTGCCAGCAGTCTCGAATCGGAGTTAGGCTATGGCTACACCTTC	CASSLESELGYGYTF
TRBV9	.	TRBD1	TRBJ1-2	TGTGCCAGCAGCGTAGGAACGGGACAGTATGGCTACACCTTC	CASSVGTGQYGYTF
TRBV6-1	.	TRBD2	TRBJ2-2	TGTGCCAGCAGTGAAGAGGCGGGAGGAGGAACCGGGGAGCTGTTTTTT	CASSEEAGGGTGELFF
TRBV7-8	.	.	TRBJ2-7	TGTGCCAGCAGCTTTAACCGGGACACCATGTCCTACGAGCAGTACTTC	CASSFNRDTMSYEQYF
TRBV11-3	.	TRBD1	TRBJ2-7	TGTGCCAGCAGCCAGGGGACAGATGTACAGTACTTC	CASSQGTDVQYF
TRBV6-6	.	.	TRBJ1-3	TGTGCCAGCAGCTTCGACAGCATCTCTGGAAACACCATATATTTT	CASSFDSISGNTIYF
TRBV5-6	.	TRBD2	TRBJ2-7	TGTGCCAGCAGCGCGGACCTAGCGGGCGCCTACGAGCAGTACTTC	CASSADLAGAYEQYF
TRBV6-1	.	TRBD1	TRBJ1-2	TGTGCCAGCAGTGAATTGGACAGGGGATTTAACTATGGCTACACCTTC	CASSELDRGFNYGYTF
TRBV29-1	.	.	TRBJ1-3	TGCAGCACACGAGGAGGGGGGGGCGGTACTGGAAACACCATATATTTT	CSTRGGGGGTGNTIYF
TRBV19	once	TRBD2	TRBJ2-3	TGTGCCAGTAGGGTGGCGGGAGGTGGAGATACGCAGTATTTT	CASRVAGGGDTQYF
TRBV11-2	few	TRBD2	TRBJ2-5	TGTGCCAGCAGCAAAGACCCGGGGGGGAGGGAGACCCAGTACTTC	CASSKDPGGRETQYF
TRBV14	few	TRBD2	TRBJ2-1	TGTGCCAGCAGCCCTCTAAAGCGGGAGCTGTACAATGAGCAGTTCTTC	CASSPLKRELYNEQFF
TRBV23-1	once	.	TRBJ2-6	TGCGCCCGGACTTCTGGGGCCAACGTCCTGACTTTC	CARTSGANVLTF
TRBV29-1	.	TRBD1	TRBJ1-5	TGCAGCGTCCTTACAGGGGGTAATCAGCCCCAGCATTTT	CSVLTGGNQPQHF
TRBV6-4	.	TRBD2	TRBJ2-2	TGTGCCACGGGGACTAATTCCGGGGAGCTGTTTTTT	CATGTNSGELFF
TRBV11-2	.	.	TRBJ2-7	TGTGCCAGCAGTGTACAGGGCTACGAGCAGTACTTC	CASSVQGYEQYF
TRBV19	.	.	TRBJ2-3	TGTGCCAGTAGTATAGATCGAGGCTTCACAGATACGCAGTATTTT	CASSIDRGFTDTQYF
TRBV11-1	.	TRBD1	TRBJ2-6	TGTGCCAGCAGCCGCTCCGGGACAGGGGCCATCGGGGCCAACGTCCTGACTTTC	CASSRSGTGAIGANVLTF
TRBV25-1	.	.	TRBJ1-1	TGTGCCAGCAGAGACACAGGGATAGGAGTTTTCTTT	CASRDTGIGVFF
TRBV5-1	.	TRBD1	TRBJ1-1	TGCGCCAGCAGCTCGCAGGGGGCGCGGGTGAACACTGAAGCTTTCTTT	CASSSQGARVNTEAFF
TRBV5-4	.	.	TRBJ2-5	TGTGCCAGCAGCTTGGACCGTCGGGGAGAGACCCAGTACTTC	CASSLDRRGETQYF
TRBV18	.	.	TRBJ2-7	TGTGCCAGCTCACCGAGGCAGGGGACGTACGAGCAGTACTTC	CASSPRQGTYEQYF
TRBV19	few	TRBD1	TRBJ1-1	TGTGCCAGTAGTGTAACAGGGGTGGGGACTGAAGCTTTCTTT	CASSVTGVGTEAFF
TRBV27	.	TRBD2	TRBJ2-7	TGTGCCAGCAGCTTGTTACTAGCGGGAGGCCCCTACGAGCAGTACTTC	CASSLLLAGGPYEQYF
TRBV2	.	.	TRBJ2-3	TGTGCCAGCAGGGCGGAAAACACAGATACGCAGTATTTT	CASRAENTDTQYF